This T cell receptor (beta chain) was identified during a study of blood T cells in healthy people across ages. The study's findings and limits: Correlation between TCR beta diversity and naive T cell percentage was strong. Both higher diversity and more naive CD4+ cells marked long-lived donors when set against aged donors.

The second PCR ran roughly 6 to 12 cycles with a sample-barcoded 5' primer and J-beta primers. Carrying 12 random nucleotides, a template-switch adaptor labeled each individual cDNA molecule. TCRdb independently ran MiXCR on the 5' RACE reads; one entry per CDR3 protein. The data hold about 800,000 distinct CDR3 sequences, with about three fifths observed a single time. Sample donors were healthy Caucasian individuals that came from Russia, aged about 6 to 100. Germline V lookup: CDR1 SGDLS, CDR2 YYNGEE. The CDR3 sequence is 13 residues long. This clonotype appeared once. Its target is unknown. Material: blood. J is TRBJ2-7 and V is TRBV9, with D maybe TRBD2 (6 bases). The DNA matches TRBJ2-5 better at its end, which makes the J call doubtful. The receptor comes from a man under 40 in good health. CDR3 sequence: CASSAEGRETQYF. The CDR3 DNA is TGTGCCAGCAGCGCGGAGGGCCGGGAGACCCAGTACTTC.